This entry is about one T cell receptor beta chain. These data belong to a study of T cells in Graves' hyperthyroidism and ophthalmopathy. Researchers defined stable Graves' hyperthyroidism as no ophthalmopathy progression within 18 months. Unmatched junction bases numbered 3, after V lost 4 bases and J lost 4 bases. The CDR3 extends over 14 amino acids. Germline V gene sequence: CDR1 DFQATT, CDR2 SNEGSKA (reference sequence). RNA transcripts gave rise to amplified TCR beta CDR3 regions. The HTBI set primed first-round TCR CDR3 RT-PCR. MiXCR, applied by TCRdb to the multiplex PCR reads, yields one record per CDR3 protein. The table shows 300,000 or so distinct CDR3 sequences, with over 15% occurring only once.

The V call is TRBV20-1, the J call TRBJ1-5, with 11 bases lining up with TRBD1. The receptor comes from a woman aged 50 to 60 with Graves' hyperthyroidism. The sequencing sample was made of blood. CDR3 sequence reads: CSATGTGGNQPQHF. Here the CDR3 DNA reads TGCAGTGCTACCGGGACAGGGGGTAATCAGCCCCAGCATTTT.